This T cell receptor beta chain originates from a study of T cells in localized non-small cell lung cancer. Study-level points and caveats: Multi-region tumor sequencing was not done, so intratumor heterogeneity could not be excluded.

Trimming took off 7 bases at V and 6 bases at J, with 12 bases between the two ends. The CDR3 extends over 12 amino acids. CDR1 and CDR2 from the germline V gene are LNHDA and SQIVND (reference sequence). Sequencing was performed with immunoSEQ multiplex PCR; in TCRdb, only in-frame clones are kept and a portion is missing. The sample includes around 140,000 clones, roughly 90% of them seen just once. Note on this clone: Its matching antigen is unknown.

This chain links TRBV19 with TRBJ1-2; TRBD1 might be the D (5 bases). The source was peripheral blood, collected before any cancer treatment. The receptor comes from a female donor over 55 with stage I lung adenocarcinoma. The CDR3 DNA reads TGTGCCAGTATGGAGGGGAAGAATGGCTACACCTTC. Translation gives CASMEGKNGYTF.